The 10 T cell receptor beta chains presented below share a single source sample, sequenced in a study of blood T cell repertoires in COVID-19. Only in-frame clones appear in the TCRdb table, and some are missing; sequencing was by immunoSEQ multiplex PCR. The sample carries some 220,000 clones, 84% recorded once. Sequenced material: peripheral blood. All receptors come from a man over 45 with acute or convalescent COVID-19.

The chain recombines TRBV6-5 with TRBJ2-7; 7 bases match TRBD1. The CDR3 spans 12 residues. CDR1 is MNHEY, CDR2 SVGAGI, per germline. V gave up 10 bases and J gave up 4 bases; unmatched junction bases: 7. CDR3 nucleotides: TGTGCCAACCCGGGACAGAAGTACGAGCAGTACTTC. Translated, it gives CANPGQKYEQYF.

This chain connects TRBV11-2 to TRBJ2-5; TRBD1 aligns across 7 bases. With V trimmed by 3 bases and J by 7 bases, 11 bases remained unmatched. Germline V gives CDR1 SGHAT, CDR2 FQNNGV. The CDR3 totals 15 residues. The CDR3 loop reads CASSFGTDYRGTQYF. CDR3 coding DNA: TGTGCCAGCAGCTTCGGGACAGATTACCGTGGGACCCAGTACTTC. The variable domain in full, with the rest retrieved from reference TRBV11-2 and TRBJ2-5, is EAGVAQSPRYKIIEKRQSVAFWCNPISGHATLYWYQQILGQGPKLLIQFQNNGVVDDSQLPKDRFSAERLKGVDSTLKIQPAKLEDSAVYLCASSFGTDYRGTQYFGPGTRLLVL.

This clone showed up just a few times. This sequence joins TRBV11-3 and TRBJ2-3, with D possibly being TRBD2 (6 bases). CDR1 is SGHNT, CDR2 YENEEA, per germline. With 1 base removed from V and 1 base from J, the gap between germline ends came to 18 bases. There are 18 residues in the CDR3. The CDR3 DNA sequence: TGTGCCAGCAGCTTAGTTATCCCCCCGGGAGTCGGCACAGATACGCAGTATTTT. Translating gives CASSLVIPPGVGTDTQYF.

This chain links TRBV5-6 with TRBJ1-6, with D unresolved. The V and J ends lost 4 bases and 10 bases respectively, with 9 bases between them. This CDR3 is 12 amino acids long. Per the germline V gene, CDR1 is SGHDT and CDR2 is YYEEEE. In nucleotides, the CDR3 is TGTGCCAGCAGCCTGGGGAGGTCACCCCTCCACTTT. Protein sequence: CASSLGRSPLHF.

V and J are TRBV6-6 and TRBJ1-3; possibly TRBD1 for D (5 bases). V shed 7 bases and J shed 0 bases, with 10 bases lying between them. Germline CDR1 reads MNHNY; CDR2 reads SVGAGI (reference sequence). The CDR3 is 14 amino acids. CDR3 nucleotide sequence: TGTGCCAGCAAGGAGGGGAGCTCTGGAAACACCATATATTTT. Encoded protein: CASKEGSSGNTIYF.

This clone was detected a few times. The V and J genes are TRBV19 and TRBJ2-2, with no clear D. CDR1 and CDR2 (germline): LNHDA, SQIVND (reference sequence). The V gene lost 2 bases and the J gene lost 7 bases, with 14 bases spanning the gap. The CDR3 consists of 15 residues. The CDR3: CASSIMPSVSGELFF. The DNA for the CDR3 is TGTGCCAGTAGTATAATGCCTTCCGTGAGCGGGGAGCTGTTTTTT.

The rearrangement uses TRBV5-4 and TRBJ1-3; tentatively, D is TRBD1 (6 bases). Germline assignment: CDR1 SGHNT and CDR2 YYREEE (reference sequence). V was clipped by 1 base and J by 4 bases, with 9 bases between them. This CDR3 has 14 residues. The CDR3 is CASSLSQGGNTIYF. The CDR3 DNA reads as TGTGCCAGCAGCTTGTCGCAGGGGGGAAACACCATATATTTT.

This clone has a handful of counts. This chain connects TRBV11-2 to TRBJ2-3; D remains ambiguous. CDR1 SGHAT and CDR2 FQNNGV come from the germline V gene. The CDR3 consists of 14 residues. V dropped 3 bases and J dropped 2 bases, with 9 bases sitting between them. CDR3 in amino acids: CASSLREITDTQYF. The CDR3 nucleotides are TGTGCCAGCAGCTTGCGCGAAATCACAGATACGCAGTATTTT.

This clone was seen many times. V and J are TRBV9 and TRBJ1-5, with D hard to call. Trimming left V 3 bases short and J 4 bases short, with 14 bases between. The CDR3 has 15 amino acids. The germline V gene encodes CDR1 SGDLS and CDR2 YYNGEE. CDR3: CASSAGGSINQPQHF. For the CDR3, the DNA is TGTGCCAGCAGCGCCGGCGGTAGCATTAATCAGCCCCAGCATTTT.

The V call is TRBV7-9, the J call TRBJ1-1; 7 nucleotides align to TRBD1. V lost 6 bases to trimming and J lost 0 bases; unmatched junction nucleotides: 4. CDR3 size: 14 residues. CDR1 and CDR2 (germline): SEHNR, FQNEAQ (reference sequence). CDR3 coding DNA: TGTGCCAGCAGGACCGGGACAGTGAACACTGAAGCTTTCTTT. Amino acids: CASRTGTVNTEAFF.